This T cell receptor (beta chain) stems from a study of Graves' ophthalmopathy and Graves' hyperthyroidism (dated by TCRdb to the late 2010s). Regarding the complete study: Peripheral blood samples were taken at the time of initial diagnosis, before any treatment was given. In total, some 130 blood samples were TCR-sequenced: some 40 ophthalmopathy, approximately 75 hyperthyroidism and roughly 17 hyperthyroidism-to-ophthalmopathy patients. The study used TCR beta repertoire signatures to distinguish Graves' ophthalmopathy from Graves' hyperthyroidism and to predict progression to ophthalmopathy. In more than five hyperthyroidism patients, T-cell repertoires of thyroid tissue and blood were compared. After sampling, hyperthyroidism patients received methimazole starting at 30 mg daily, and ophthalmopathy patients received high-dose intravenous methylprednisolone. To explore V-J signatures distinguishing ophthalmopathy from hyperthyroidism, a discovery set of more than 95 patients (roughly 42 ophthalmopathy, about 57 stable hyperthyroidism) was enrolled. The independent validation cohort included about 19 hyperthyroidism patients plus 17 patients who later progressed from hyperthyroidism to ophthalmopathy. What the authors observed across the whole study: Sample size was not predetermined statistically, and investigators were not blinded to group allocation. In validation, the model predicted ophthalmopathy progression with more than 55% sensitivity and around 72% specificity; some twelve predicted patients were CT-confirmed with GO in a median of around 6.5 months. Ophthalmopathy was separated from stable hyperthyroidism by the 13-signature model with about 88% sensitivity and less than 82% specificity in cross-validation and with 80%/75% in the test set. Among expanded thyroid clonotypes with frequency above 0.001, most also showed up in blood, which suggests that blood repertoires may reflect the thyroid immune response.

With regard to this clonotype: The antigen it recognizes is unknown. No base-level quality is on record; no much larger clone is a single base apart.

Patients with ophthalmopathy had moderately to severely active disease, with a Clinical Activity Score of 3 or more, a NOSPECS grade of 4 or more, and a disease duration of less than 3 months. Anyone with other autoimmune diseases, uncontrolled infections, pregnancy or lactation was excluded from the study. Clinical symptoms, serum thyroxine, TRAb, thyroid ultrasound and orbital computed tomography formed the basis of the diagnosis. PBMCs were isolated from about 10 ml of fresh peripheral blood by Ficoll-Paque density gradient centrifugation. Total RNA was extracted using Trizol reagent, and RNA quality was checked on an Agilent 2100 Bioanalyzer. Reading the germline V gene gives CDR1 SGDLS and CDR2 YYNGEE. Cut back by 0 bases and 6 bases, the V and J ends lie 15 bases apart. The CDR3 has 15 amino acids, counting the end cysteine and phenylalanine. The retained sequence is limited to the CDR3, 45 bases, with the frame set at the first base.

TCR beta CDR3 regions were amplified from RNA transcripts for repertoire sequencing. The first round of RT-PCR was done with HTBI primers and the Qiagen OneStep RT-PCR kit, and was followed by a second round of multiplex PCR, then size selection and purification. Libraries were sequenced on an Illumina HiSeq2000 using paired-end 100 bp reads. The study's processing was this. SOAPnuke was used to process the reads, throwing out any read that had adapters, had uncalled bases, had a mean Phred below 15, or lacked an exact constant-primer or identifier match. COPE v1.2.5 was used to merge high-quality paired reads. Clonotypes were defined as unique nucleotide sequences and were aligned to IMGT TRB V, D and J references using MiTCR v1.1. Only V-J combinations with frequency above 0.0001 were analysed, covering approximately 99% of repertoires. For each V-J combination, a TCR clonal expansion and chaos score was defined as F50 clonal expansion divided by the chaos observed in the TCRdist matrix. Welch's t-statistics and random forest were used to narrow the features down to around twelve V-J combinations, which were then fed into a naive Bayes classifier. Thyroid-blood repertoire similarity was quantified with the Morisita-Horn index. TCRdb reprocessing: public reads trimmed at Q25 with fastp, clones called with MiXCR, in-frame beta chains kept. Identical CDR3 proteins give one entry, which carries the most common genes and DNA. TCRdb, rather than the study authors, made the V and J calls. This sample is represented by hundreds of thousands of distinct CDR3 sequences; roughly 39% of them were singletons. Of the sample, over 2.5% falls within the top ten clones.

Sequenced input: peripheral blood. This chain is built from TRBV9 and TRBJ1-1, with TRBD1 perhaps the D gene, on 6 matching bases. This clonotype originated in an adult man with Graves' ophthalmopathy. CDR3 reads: CASSVDDGGAAEAFF. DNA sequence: TGTGCCAGCAGCGTAGACGACGGGGGGGCCGCTGAAGCTTTCTTT.